This is a list of T cell receptor beta chains from one sample in a study of OX40 agonist ivuxolimab in advanced cancers. Generated by immunoSEQ multiplex PCR, the TCRdb table keeps only in-frame clones and is missing some. The data show approximately 46,000 clones, about 87% seen once. The specimen was CD4+ or CD8+ T cells sorted from blood, collected in a trial of the OX40 agonist ivuxolimab. Receptors originate from an adult with an advanced solid tumor such as melanoma, head and neck, liver or kidney cancer. Each CDR3 is given with its conserved first and last residue. Fields, in order: CDR3 length, clone size, V gene, J gene, D gene, CDR3 protein, CDR3 DNA. The D gene is left open where the match is weak. A clone size is listed for some rows: how often the clone was seen (once, few, many), or a class if it is expanded.

CDR3 length: 13; clone size: once; V gene: TRBV6-5; J gene: TRBJ1-1; D gene: NA; CDR3 protein: CASSYGGHTEAFF; CDR3 DNA: TGTGCCAGCAGTTATGGGGGTCACACTGAAGCTTTCTTT
CDR3 length: 14; clone size: once; V gene: TRBV6-5; J gene: TRBJ1-4; D gene: TRBD1; CDR3 protein: CASSPGQLNEKLFF; CDR3 DNA: TGTGCCAGCAGTCCGGGACAGCTTAATGAAAAACTGTTTTTT
CDR3 length: 13; clone size: NA; V gene: TRBV27; J gene: TRBJ1-5; D gene: TRBD1; CDR3 protein: CASSFATGAPQHF; CDR3 DNA: TGTGCCAGCAGTTTCGCTACAGGGGCGCCCCAGCATTTT
CDR3 length: 16; clone size: NA; V gene: TRBV7-8; J gene: TRBJ1-3; D gene: NA; CDR3 protein: CASSLGHLSSGNTIYF; CDR3 DNA: TGTGCCAGCAGCTTAGGCCACCTTAGCTCTGGAAACACCATATATTTT
CDR3 length: 16; clone size: NA; V gene: TRBV5-5; J gene: TRBJ1-1; D gene: TRBD1; CDR3 protein: CASSLEGGQYNTEAFF; CDR3 DNA: TGTGCCAGCAGCTTGGAAGGGGGCCAATACAACACTGAAGCTTTCTTT
CDR3 length: 13; clone size: NA; V gene: TRBV27; J gene: TRBJ2-7; D gene: NA; CDR3 protein: CASSLGGGYEQYF; CDR3 DNA: TGTGCCAGCAGTTTAGGTGGGGGCTACGAGCAGTACTTC
CDR3 length: 13; clone size: once; V gene: TRBV28; J gene: TRBJ1-2; D gene: NA; CDR3 protein: CASSWNTNYGYTF; CDR3 DNA: TGTGCCAGCAGTTGGAATACTAACTATGGCTACACCTTC
CDR3 length: 11; clone size: medium-sized; V gene: TRBV29-1; J gene: TRBJ2-1; D gene: NA; CDR3 protein: CKVRASNEQFF; CDR3 DNA: TGCAAGGTGCGGGCTAGCAATGAGCAGTTCTTC
CDR3 length: 18; clone size: NA; V gene: TRBV4-3; J gene: TRBJ1-4; D gene: TRBD1; CDR3 protein: CASSQGLYVTGVGEKLFF; CDR3 DNA: TGCGCCAGCAGCCAAGGTTTATACGTTACAGGGGTGGGGGAAAAACTGTTTTTT
CDR3 length: 16; clone size: NA; V gene: TRBV28; J gene: TRBJ2-7; D gene: TRBD1; CDR3 protein: CASSLRTGTEAYEQYF; CDR3 DNA: TGTGCCAGCAGTTTACGAACCGGGACAGAGGCCTACGAGCAGTACTTC
CDR3 length: 15; clone size: NA; V gene: TRBV4-1; J gene: TRBJ1-5; D gene: NA; CDR3 protein: CASSPRGLQHQPQHF; CDR3 DNA: TGCGCCAGCAGCCCCCGCGGGCTCCAACATCAGCCCCAGCATTTT
CDR3 length: 17; clone size: NA; V gene: TRBV9; J gene: TRBJ2-1; D gene: TRBD2; CDR3 protein: CASSVGGLAGLYNEQFF; CDR3 DNA: TGTGCCAGCAGCGTAGGGGGACTAGCGGGGCTTTACAATGAGCAGTTCTTC
CDR3 length: 15; clone size: NA; V gene: TRBV7-8; J gene: TRBJ2-1; D gene: NA; CDR3 protein: CATSVFGGSYNEQFF; CDR3 DNA: TGTGCCACCTCAGTGTTTGGGGGTTCCTACAATGAGCAGTTCTTC
CDR3 length: 13; clone size: NA; V gene: TRBV6-1; J gene: TRBJ2-7; D gene: NA; CDR3 protein: CASSERSPYEQYF; CDR3 DNA: TGTGCCAGCAGTGAAAGGTCCCCCTACGAGCAGTACTTC
CDR3 length: 14; clone size: NA; V gene: TRBV15; J gene: TRBJ2-1; D gene: NA; CDR3 protein: CATSSTQVDNEQFF; CDR3 DNA: TGTGCCACCAGCAGTACCCAGGTGGACAATGAGCAGTTCTTC
CDR3 length: 13; clone size: NA; V gene: TRBV19; J gene: TRBJ1-1; D gene: NA; CDR3 protein: CASSTHPGTEAFF; CDR3 DNA: TGTGCCAGTAGTACACACCCGGGCACTGAAGCTTTCTTT
CDR3 length: 14; clone size: NA; V gene: TRBV4-1; J gene: TRBJ2-5; D gene: NA; CDR3 protein: CASSQGGGVETQYF; CDR3 DNA: TGCGCCAGCAGCCAAGGAGGGGGAGTGGAGACCCAGTACTTC
CDR3 length: 15; clone size: NA; V gene: TRBV5-1; J gene: TRBJ1-1; D gene: NA; CDR3 protein: CASSPRQGLTTEAFF; CDR3 DNA: TGCGCCAGCAGCCCCAGGCAGGGACTTACCACTGAAGCTTTCTTT
CDR3 length: 14; clone size: NA; V gene: TRBV10-3; J gene: TRBJ2-1; D gene: NA; CDR3 protein: CAISEKQGGDEQFF; CDR3 DNA: TGTGCCATCAGTGAGAAACAGGGAGGAGATGAGCAGTTCTTC
CDR3 length: 14; clone size: NA; V gene: TRBV28; J gene: TRBJ2-7; D gene: TRBD2; CDR3 protein: CASAIGRGSYEQYF; CDR3 DNA: TGTGCCAGCGCGATCGGGAGGGGATCCTACGAGCAGTACTTC
CDR3 length: 13; clone size: NA; V gene: TRBV9; J gene: TRBJ2-7; D gene: TRBD2; CDR3 protein: CASSPREGYEQYF; CDR3 DNA: TGTGCCAGCAGCCCGCGGGAGGGCTACGAGCAGTACTTC
CDR3 length: 16; clone size: NA; V gene: TRBV7-8; J gene: TRBJ2-1; D gene: NA; CDR3 protein: CASSITGTNSYNEQFF; CDR3 DNA: TGTGCCAGCAGCATCACCGGGACAAACTCCTACAATGAGCAGTTCTTC
CDR3 length: 13; clone size: NA; V gene: TRBV13; J gene: TRBJ2-7; D gene: NA; CDR3 protein: CASSLGGGNEQYF; CDR3 DNA: TGTGCCAGCAGCTTAGGGGGTGGGAACGAGCAGTACTTC
CDR3 length: 15; clone size: few; V gene: TRBV19; J gene: TRBJ2-1; D gene: NA; CDR3 protein: CASSIVDSSYNEQFF; CDR3 DNA: TGTGCCAGTAGTATAGTTGACAGCTCCTACAATGAGCAGTTCTTC
CDR3 length: 16; clone size: NA; V gene: TRBV11-1; J gene: TRBJ2-3; D gene: NA; CDR3 protein: CASSLALLGYTDTQYF; CDR3 DNA: TGTGCCAGCAGCTTAGCGCTGTTGGGATACACAGATACGCAGTATTTT
CDR3 length: 15; clone size: NA; V gene: TRBV2; J gene: TRBJ2-7; D gene: TRBD2; CDR3 protein: CASTMTSVITYEQYF; CDR3 DNA: TGTGCCAGCACTATGACTAGCGTTATTACCTACGAGCAGTACTTC
CDR3 length: 16; clone size: NA; V gene: TRBV5-4; J gene: TRBJ1-2; D gene: NA; CDR3 protein: CASSLEVRGANYGYTF; CDR3 DNA: TGTGCCAGCAGCTTGGAAGTCCGGGGCGCTAACTATGGCTACACCTTC
CDR3 length: 15; clone size: many; V gene: TRBV4-3; J gene: TRBJ1-2; D gene: NA; CDR3 protein: CASSQGFPGAYGYTF; CDR3 DNA: TGCGCCAGCAGCCAAGGATTCCCAGGGGCCTATGGCTACACCTTC
CDR3 length: 15; clone size: NA; V gene: TRBV7-9; J gene: TRBJ2-7; D gene: NA; CDR3 protein: CASSLRAGVSGEQYF; CDR3 DNA: TGTGCCAGCAGCTTACGGGCAGGGGTTTCCGGCGAGCAGTACTTC
CDR3 length: 16; clone size: NA; V gene: TRBV7-9; J gene: TRBJ1-4; D gene: NA; CDR3 protein: CASSPANQGTNEKLFF; CDR3 DNA: TGTGCCAGCAGTCCCGCGAACCAGGGTACTAATGAAAAACTGTTTTTT
CDR3 length: 13; clone size: NA; V gene: TRBV10-3; J gene: TRBJ2-7; D gene: TRBD1; CDR3 protein: CAITTGGGSEQYF; CDR3 DNA: TGTGCCATCACGACAGGGGGCGGGAGTGAGCAGTACTTC
CDR3 length: 19; clone size: NA; V gene: TRBV11-2; J gene: TRBJ2-2; D gene: TRBD2; CDR3 protein: CASSWPTGGETTGTGELFF; CDR3 DNA: TGTGCCAGCAGCTGGCCGACTGGGGGGGAGACGACTGGAACCGGGGAGCTGTTTTTT
CDR3 length: 16; clone size: NA; V gene: TRBV15; J gene: TRBJ2-7; D gene: TRBD1; CDR3 protein: CATSIHRGRNSYEQYF; CDR3 DNA: TGTGCCACCAGCATTCACAGGGGGCGGAACTCCTACGAGCAGTACTTC
CDR3 length: 15; clone size: NA; V gene: TRBV6-1; J gene: TRBJ2-7; D gene: TRBD1; CDR3 protein: CASKKVGTGAYEQYF; CDR3 DNA: TGTGCCAGCAAGAAGGTGGGGACAGGGGCCTACGAGCAGTACTTC
CDR3 length: 10; clone size: NA; V gene: TRBV2; J gene: TRBJ1-1; D gene: TRBD1; CDR3 protein: CASGGQGAFF; CDR3 DNA: TGTGCCAGCGGGGGACAGGGAGCTTTCTTT
CDR3 length: 15; clone size: NA; V gene: TRBV5-1; J gene: TRBJ2-3; D gene: TRBD1; CDR3 protein: CASSSGQGGTDTQYF; CDR3 DNA: TGCGCCAGCAGCTCCGGACAGGGGGGAACAGATACGCAGTATTTT
CDR3 length: 16; clone size: NA; V gene: TRBV10-3; J gene: TRBJ2-5; D gene: TRBD2; CDR3 protein: CAISESSGGAKETQYF; CDR3 DNA: TGTGCCATCAGTGAGTCCAGCGGGGGGGCTAAAGAGACCCAGTACTTC
CDR3 length: 12; clone size: NA; V gene: TRBV19; J gene: TRBJ2-7; D gene: NA; CDR3 protein: CATATTSYEQYF; CDR3 DNA: TGTGCCACAGCCACTACCTCCTACGAGCAGTACTTC
CDR3 length: 12; clone size: NA; V gene: TRBV28; J gene: TRBJ2-1; D gene: NA; CDR3 protein: CASSSSWDEQFF; CDR3 DNA: TGTGCCAGCAGTTCGAGCTGGGATGAGCAGTTCTTC
CDR3 length: 12; clone size: NA; V gene: TRBV5-1; J gene: TRBJ2-1; D gene: NA; CDR3 protein: CASKWRDNEQFF; CDR3 DNA: TGCGCCAGCAAGTGGCGGGACAATGAGCAGTTCTTC